This TCR beta chain originates from a study of T cell changes during pregnancy in multiple sclerosis. Sequencing used immunoSEQ multiplex PCR; TCRdb keeps in-frame clones, though not all of them. The table shows 50,000 or so clones, with approximately 92% occurring only once. Trimming left V 2 bases short and J 12 bases short, with 24 bases between. The CDR3 is 16 residues long. Germline-derived CDR1 and CDR2 are SGHRS and YFSETQ. The specimen comprised CD4+ T cells from peripheral blood mononuclear cells, sampled in the third trimester of pregnancy. The clonotype comes from a female donor with multiple sclerosis, enrolled in a pregnancy study. The chain couples TRBV5-1 to TRBJ2-1, with D perhaps TRBD1 (6 bases). The CDR3 spells CASSFSGTKESVGQFF. The CDR3, as DNA: TGCGCCAGCAGCTTCTCCGGGACAAAGGAATCGGTTGGGCAGTTCTTC.